This TCR beta chain stems from a study of Ad26.COV2.S vaccination and SARS-CoV-2 variants. Treatment: roughly 19 received Ad26.COV2.S at low or high dose, single or two shots; about 5 received placebo; per-sample allocation not given. Specimen acquisition occurred on day 63 following the initial vaccine or placebo injection. TCRdb keeps only in-frame clones here, not all; method: immunoSEQ multiplex PCR. The sample lists 510,000 or so clones, around 90% occurring once. The sequence derives from a person aged 18 to 59 who received the Ad26.COV2.S COVID-19 vaccine or a placebo. The source was peripheral blood, collected in a trial of Ad26.COV2.S vaccine versus placebo.

CDR3 protein: CASSVYPPDRFEQYF. The DNA of the CDR3 is TGTGCCAGCAGCGTATACCCCCCAGACAGATTCGAGCAGTACTTC. The rearrangement links TRBV9 to TRBJ2-7; possibly TRBD1 for D (5 bases). The CDR3 is 15 residues long. V lost 1 base, J lost 6 bases, and 17 bases lay in between. Germline loops: CDR1 SGDLS, CDR2 YYNGEE.